The 22 T cell receptor beta chains below were found in one sample sequenced in a study of Graves' ophthalmopathy and Graves' hyperthyroidism. The sequenced template was RNA, covering the TCR beta CDR3 region. The authors performed first-round RT-PCR with HTBI primers and then a second-round multiplex PCR. TCRdb processed the multiplex PCR reads anew with MiXCR; each CDR3 protein has one entry. Found here are hundreds of thousands of distinct CDR3 sequences, 22% of them singletons; the top ten hold approximately 7.7%. Sequenced sample: peripheral blood. The source of these receptors is a woman aged 18-29 years with stable Graves' hyperthyroidism. Some clones in this sample may be carry-over from other donors' samples.

Only a few counts were recorded for this clonotype. The chain couples TRBV4-1 to TRBJ1-5; 7 nucleotides match TRBD1. With 4 bases clipped from V and 4 bases from J, the junction kept 10 bases outside the gene matches. Per the germline V gene, CDR1 is MGHRA and CDR2 is YSYEKL. The CDR3 has 16 residues. The CDR3 sequence: CASSLSAGTENQPQHF. Here the CDR3 DNA reads TGCGCCAGCAGCCTTTCCGCCGGGACAGAGAATCAGCCCCAGCATTTT.

This clonotype was detected many times. This rearrangement joins TRBV5-6 to TRBJ2-7, with 7 bases fitting TRBD2. This CDR3 contains 14 residues. With V trimmed by 4 bases and J by 2 bases, 6 bases remained unmatched. Germline assignment: CDR1 SGHDT and CDR2 YYEEEE. CDR3 DNA: TGTGCCAGCAGCCCCGTCCGGGGGGCCTACGAGCAGTACTTC. This translates into CASSPVRGAYEQYF.

This clonotype has a count of ten or more. The chain uses TRBV6-1 and TRBJ1-1; no definite D call. Germline loops: CDR1 MNHNS, CDR2 SASEGT. V lost 11 bases, J lost 1 base, and 14 bases lay in between. The CDR3 is 13 amino acids. CDR3 sequence (DNA): TGTGCCGGGAGTAGGCAGACGAACACTGAAGCTTTCTTT. Translating it yields CAGSRQTNTEAFF.

This clonotype came up many times. The chain combines TRBV5-1 with TRBJ2-7; D call uncertain. V was shortened by 0 bases and J by 2 bases, with 15 bases between the two germline ends. The CDR3 contains 16 residues. Germline CDR1 SGHRS, CDR2 YFSETQ. The CDR3 DNA reads TGCGCCAGCAGCTTGGCCGTCTCCTCAGCCCCCTACGAGCAGTACTTC. This encodes CASSLAVSSAPYEQYF.

This sequence joins TRBV12-3 or TRBV12-4 and TRBJ1-1; D is undetermined. The CDR3 totals 14 residues. V dropped 7 bases and J dropped 1 base, with 13 bases sitting between them. In DNA form, the CDR3 reads TGTGCCAGCAATTTCCGGACGGCGAACACTGAAGCTTTCTTT. It translates to CASNFRTANTEAFF.

This clonotype was detected many times. J is TRBJ1-5 and V is TRBV4-1, with D hard to call. The V end lost 0 bases, the J end lost 0 bases, and 6 bases lay between the germline ends. The CDR3 totals 15 residues. The germline V gene encodes CDR1 MGHRA and CDR2 YSYEKL. The CDR3 region is CASSQDSGSNQPQHF. In DNA, the CDR3 is TGCGCCAGCAGCCAAGATTCCGGTAGCAATCAGCCCCAGCATTTT.

In its sample, this clonotype was seen many times. V and J are TRBV29-1 and TRBJ2-7, with a tentative D call TRBD1 (5 bases). The CDR3 loop spans 14 amino acids. Germline loops: CDR1 SQVTM, CDR2 ANQGSEA. In nucleotides, the CDR3 is TGCAGACCTCCTACAGGAGCACTCTCCTACGAGCAGTACTTC. It specifies CRPPTGALSYEQYF.

This clonotype was found many times. The chain has TRBV4-2 and TRBJ1-1; TRBD1 agrees at 8 bases. V trimming: 3 bases; J trimming: 3 bases; junction bases outside the gene matches: 6. There are 15 residues in the CDR3. Germline CDR1 LGHNA, CDR2 YNFKEQ. In DNA, the CDR3 is TGTGCCAGCAGCCACGGCAGGGGGCAGGACACTGAAGCTTTCTTT. Translating gives CASSHGRGQDTEAFF.

There are many counts of this clonotype. This rearrangement joins TRBV7-3 to TRBJ2-7; 9 bases agree with TRBD1. The CDR3 contains 15 residues. Germline lookup yields CDR1 SGHTA and CDR2 FQGTGA. After removal of 5 bases from V and 7 bases from J, the junction contained 12 bases not matched to a gene. CDR3 bases: TGTGCCAGCAGCCACGGGTCGGGACAGGGTGAAGAGCAGTACTTC. This translates into CASSHGSGQGEEQYF. Full variable domain (outside the CDR3, taken from reference TRBV7-3 and TRBJ2-7): GAGVSQTPSNKVTEKGKYVELRCDPISGHTALYWYRQSLGQGPEFLIYFQGTGAADDSGLPNDRFFAVRPEGSVSTLKIQRTERGDSAVYLCASSHGSGQGEEQYFGPGTRLTVT.

The table lists this clonotype with many counts. The chain combines TRBV7-9 with TRBJ2-7; D unclear. The CDR3 is 13 amino acids. Germline CDR1 reads SEHNR; CDR2 reads FQNEAQ (reference sequence). The V and J ends lost 5 bases and 4 bases respectively, with 12 bases between them. The CDR3 here is CASSQPGPYEQYF. In nucleotides, the CDR3 is TGTGCCAGCAGCCAGCCTGGACCATACGAGCAGTACTTC.

This clonotype appeared many times. J is TRBJ1-2 and V is TRBV7-9; unclear D gene. CDR3 size: 15 residues. The germline V gene has CDR1 SEHNR and CDR2 FQNEAQ (reference sequence). V lost 5 bases and J lost 3, with 16 bases in between. CDR3 in amino acids: CASSKGGERYYGYTF. The CDR3 DNA follows: TGTGCCAGCAGCAAGGGTGGGGAGCGGTACTATGGCTACACCTTC. Based on the CDR3 plus reference TRBV7-9 and TRBJ1-2, the full variable domain is DTGVSQNPRHKITKRGQNVTFRCDPISEHNRLYWYRQTLGQGPEFLTYFQNEAQLEKSRLLSDRFSAERPKGSFSTLEIQRTEQGDSAMYLCASSKGGERYYGYTFGSGTRLTVV.

The chain is built from TRBV5-1 and TRBJ2-2; possibly TRBD1 or TRBD2 for D (5 bases each). Germline-derived CDR1 and CDR2 are SGHRS and YFSETQ. V gave up 0 bases and J gave up 2 bases, with 14 bases separating them. This CDR3 spans 17 amino acids. Here the CDR3 DNA reads TGCGCCAGCAGCTTGGCCTTGGGCAGGGACAACACCGGGGAGCTGTTTTTT. Amino acids: CASSLALGRDNTGELFF.

This clonotype was recorded many times. Its ends do not fully match the called genes, so a read error is possible. The genes are TRBV12-3 or TRBV12-4 and TRBJ1-5; D call uncertain. The CDR3 totals 13 residues. CDR3 sequence: CASSWDRYQPQRF. In DNA form, the CDR3 reads TGTGCCAGCAGTTGGGATCGCTATCAGCCCCAGCGTTTT.

At least ten counts were recorded for this clonotype. The rearrangement uses TRBV5-1 and TRBJ2-2; unclear D gene. CDR1 is SGHRS and CDR2 is YFSETQ in the germline V gene. V shed 0 bases and J shed 0 bases, with 6 bases lying between them. There are 15 residues in the CDR3. CDR3 DNA: TGCGCCAGCAGCTTGGTCTTGCCGAACACCGGGGAGCTGTTTTTT. Translation: CASSLVLPNTGELFF. The complete variable domain, with remaining parts taken from reference TRBV5-1 and TRBJ2-2, reads KAGVTQTPRYLIKTRGQQVTLSCSPISGHRSVSWYQQTPGQGLQFLFEYFSETQRNKGNFPGRFSGRQFSNSRSEMNVSTLELGDSALYLCASSLVLPNTGELFFGEGSRLTVL.

This clonotype was seen ten or more times. The chain joins TRBV5-1 to TRBJ2-2, with D unresolved. V lost 2 bases, J lost 8 bases, and 10 bases lay in between. From germline, CDR1 is SGHRS and CDR2 YFSETQ. CDR3 length equals 13 residues. The CDR3 DNA follows: TGCGCCAGCAGCTTAGATGTGCAGGGGGAGCTGTTTTTT. Amino acid sequence: CASSLDVQGELFF. Looking up the rest from reference TRBV5-1 and TRBJ2-2 gives the full variable domain: KAGVTQTPRYLIKTRGQQVTLSCSPISGHRSVSWYQQTPGQGLQFLFEYFSETQRNKGNFPGRFSGRQFSNSRSEMNVSTLELGDSALYLCASSLDVQGELFFGEGSRLTVL.

This clonotype was found many times. The chain employs TRBV20-1 and TRBJ2-7, with a possible D match to TRBD1 (8 bases). From germline, CDR1 is DFQATT and CDR2 SNEGSKA (reference sequence). V was trimmed by 6 bases and J by 1 base, leaving 16 bases between them. The CDR3 totals 14 residues. The CDR3 reads CSARGRGRSYEQYF. Written as DNA, the CDR3 is TGCAGTGCCAGGGGGCGGGGGCGATCCTACGAGCAGTACTTC.

J is TRBJ1-6 and V is TRBV19; D remains unclear. The CDR3 is made up of 15 amino acids. The germline gives CDR1 LNHDA, CDR2 SQIVND (reference sequence). V lost 5 bases and J 10 bases, leaving 18 bases between the germline ends. The CDR3 sequence is CASSSRVGIDSPLHF. The CDR3 bases are TGTGCCAGTAGTTCGCGGGTGGGAATCGACTCACCCCTCCACTTT. Filled out from reference TRBV19 and TRBJ1-6, the complete variable domain reads DGGITQSPKYLFRKEGQNVTLSCEQNLNHDAMYWYRQDPGQGLRLIYYSQIVNDFQKGDIAEGYSVSREKKESFPLTVTSAQKNPTAFYLCASSSRVGIDSPLHFGNGTRLTVT.

This clonotype showed up many times. This sequence joins TRBV19 and TRBJ2-7; D uncertain. V was trimmed by 0 bases and J by 7 bases, leaving 7 bases between them. Germline V gene sequence: CDR1 LNHDA, CDR2 SQIVND (reference sequence). CDR3 size: 12 residues. The CDR3 is CASSIDLGEQYF. The CDR3 region has the DNA TGTGCCAGTAGTATAGATTTGGGTGAGCAGTACTTC.

This clonotype was seen repeatedly, ten times or more. The J gene is TRBJ1-1, the V gene TRBV5-1, with TRBD1 matching over 8 bases. Germline CDR1 reads SGHRS; CDR2 reads YFSETQ. V lost 5 bases to trimming and J lost 6 bases; unmatched junction nucleotides: 9. The CDR3 length is 14 residues. CDR3 in amino acids: CASRPQGARAEAFF. For the CDR3, the DNA is TGCGCCAGCAGGCCCCAGGGGGCGCGGGCTGAAGCTTTCTTT.

This clonotype appeared many times. V is TRBV20-1 and J is TRBJ1-1; D is perhaps TRBD1 (6 bases). Deletions cut 6 bases from V and 4 bases from J, with 12 bases between. This CDR3 comprises 12 residues. The germline V gene has CDR1 DFQATT and CDR2 SNEGSKA (reference sequence). The CDR3 reads CSATGQSTEAFF. In DNA form, the CDR3 reads TGCAGTGCCACCGGACAGAGCACTGAAGCTTTCTTT.

The chain links TRBV18 to TRBJ2-7; TRBD2 matches at 12 bases. Germline CDR1 is KGHSH and CDR2 is LQKENI. V gave up 4 bases and J gave up 5 bases; unmatched junction bases: 6. The CDR3 extends over 15 amino acids. The CDR3 DNA is TGTGCCAGCTCACTGGGGACTAGCGGGTTCGACGAGCAGTACTTC. This translates into CASSLGTSGFDEQYF. Combining the CDR3 with reference TRBV18 and TRBJ2-7 gives the whole variable domain NAGVMQNPRHLVRRRGQEARLRCSPMKGHSHVYWYRQLPEEGLKFMVYLQKENIIDESGMPKERFSAEFPKEGPSILRIQQVVRGDSAAYFCASSLGTSGFDEQYFGPGTRLTVT.

This clonotype has at least ten counts. The J gene is TRBJ1-1, the V gene TRBV20-1, with 9 bases aligning to TRBD1. The CDR3 is 12 residues long. Germline values: CDR1 DFQATT, CDR2 SNEGSKA (reference sequence). With V trimmed by 6 bases and J by 8 bases, 7 bases remained unmatched. The CDR3 sequence: CSARTGGWEAFF. CDR3 in DNA: TGCAGTGCCCGAACAGGGGGCTGGGAAGCTTTCTTT.